These T cell receptor beta chains were read from a single sample in a study of breast tumors, draining lymph nodes, adjacent tissues. TCRdb itself ran the multiplex PCR reads through MiXCR, one entry per CDR3 protein. The sample carries approximately 150,000 distinct CDR3 sequences, more than 25% recorded once. What was sequenced was axillary lymph node tissue. All receptors derive from a female donor with breast cancer. Some clones in this sample may be carry-over from other donors' samples. CDR3s include the opening cysteine and the closing phenylalanine or tryptophan. The D gene is left open where the match is weak. The listing skips clone size in some rows; elsewhere it reads once, few, many or a size class.

TRBV6-5,14,few,TRBJ2-7,TRBD1,CASSYSQGAYEQYF,TGTGCCAGCAGTTACTCACAGGGGGCCTACGAGCAGTACTTC
TRBV5-6,14,NA,TRBJ1-2,NA,CASSEAGEGYGYTF,TGTGCCAGCAGCGAGGCGGGAGAGGGCTATGGCTACACCTTC
TRBV29-1,13,many,TRBJ2-3,NA,CSGQGGDTDTQYF,TGCAGCGGCCAGGGTGGGGACACAGATACGCAGTATTTT
TRBV20-1,16,once,TRBJ1-3,TRBD1,CSAGRQGTSSGNTIYF,TGCAGTGCTGGACGACAGGGCACTAGCTCTGGAAACACCATATATTTT
TRBV19,13,NA,TRBJ1-4,NA,CASSTGTGNKLFF,TGTGCCAGTAGTACGGGGACTGGCAACAAACTGTTTTTT
TRBV28,15,NA,TRBJ1-2,NA,CASSSTLSGTYGYTF,TGTGCCAGCAGTTCAACCCTATCGGGAACTTATGGCTACACCTTC
TRBV6-4,13,many,TRBJ2-3,TRBD2,CASSPGSGNTQYF,TGTGCCAGCAGCCCAGGTAGCGGGAATACGCAGTATTTT
TRBV4-1,17,many,TRBJ2-3,TRBD2,CASSQDGTSAGTDTQYF,TGCGCCAGCAGCCAAGACGGGACTAGCGCCGGCACAGATACGCAGTATTTT
TRBV5-4,18,many,TRBJ2-3,TRBD2,CASSITTSGGAVTDTQYF,TGTGCCAGCAGCATCACGACTAGCGGGGGGGCCGTCACAGATACGCAGTATTTT
TRBV7-7,14,NA,TRBJ2-5,NA,CASSLGLGTETQYF,TGTGCTAGCAGCTTAGGATTGGGGACCGAGACCCAGTACTTC
TRBV6-6,15,few,TRBJ2-7,TRBD2,CASSHLAGSQYEQYF,TGTGCCAGCAGTCACCTAGCGGGGTCGCAATACGAGCAGTACTTC
TRBV24-1,17,NA,TRBJ2-6,NA,CTTLCGTGGTGANVLTF,TGTACCACCCTTTGTGGGACTGGGGGGACTGGGGCCAACGTCCTGACTTTC
TRBV20-1,15,NA,TRBJ2-2,NA,CSTREHRGGGGELFF,TGCAGTACTAGAGAGCATAGAGGGGGTGGCGGGGAGCTGTTCTTT
TRBV29-1,12,many,TRBJ2-3,TRBD1,CSVLDRGDTQYF,TGCAGCGTTCTGGACAGGGGGGATACGCAGTATTTT
TRBV11-2,14,many,TRBJ1-4,NA,CASSLDLAGGKLFF,TGTGCCAGCAGCTTAGATCTTGCGGGGGGGAAACTGTTTTTT
TRBV29-1,13,NA,TRBJ2-7,NA,CSEGSGVYYEQYF,TGCAGCGAGGGGAGCGGCGTATACTACGAGCAGTACTTC
TRBV5-1,15,many,TRBJ1-6,NA,CASQSGSSYNSPLHF,TGCGCCAGCCAAAGCGGGAGCTCCTATAATTCACCCCTCCACTTT
TRBV7-2,14,many,TRBJ2-3,TRBD2,CASSHGGRTDTQYF,TGTGCCAGCAGCCATGGCGGGAGAACAGATACGCAGTATTTT
TRBV2,16,many,TRBJ2-5,NA,CASAILASMSGETQYF,TGTGCCAGCGCCATTTTAGCCTCAATGAGTGGGGAGACCCAGTACTTC
TRBV4-1,19,NA,TRBJ1-6,NA,CASSQEAVGIGSYNSPLHF,TGCGCCAGCAGCCAAGAGGCGGTGGGGATCGGCTCCTATAATTCACCCCTCCACTTT
TRBV6-5,16,NA,TRBJ1-2,NA,CASSPNGGMANYGYTF,TGTGCCAGCAGTCCCAACGGGGGAATGGCCAACTATGGCTACACCTTC
TRBV20-1,16,NA,TRBJ2-5,NA,CSAGGVEVGEVETQYF,TGCAGTGCGGGCGGGGTGGAGGTGGGAGAAGTAGAGACCCAGTACTTC